Shown below are 5 T cell receptor beta chains from a single sample sequenced in a study of blood T cell repertoires in COVID-19. Clones were sequenced by immunoSEQ multiplex PCR, and TCRdb holds only the in-frame ones, with some missing. The sample yields about 27,000 clones, around 81% seen once. Sample: peripheral blood. The receptors were gathered from a man in his sixties or seventies with acute or convalescent COVID-19.

The rearrangement joins TRBV21-1 to TRBJ1-1; the table's D call TRBD1 went unverified against the DNA. TRBV21-1 is described as a pseudogene. The CDR3 has 13 amino acids. The CDR3 protein is CASSKRQNTEAFF. The CDR3 DNA reads as TGTGCCAGCAGCAAGAGACAGAACACTGAAGCTTTCTTT.

The genes are TRBV7-2 and TRBJ2-7; perhaps TRBD1 as D (5 bases). CDR1 is SGHTA and CDR2 is FQGNSA in the germline V gene. This CDR3 comprises 16 residues. Trimming shortened V by 2 bases and J by 0 bases, and 14 bases separated the two germline ends. CDR3 coding DNA: TGTGCCAGCAGCTTATTTTCAGTAGGGGCCTCCTACGAGCAGTACTTC. Protein product: CASSLFSVGASYEQYF.

V usage is TRBV5-1 and J usage is TRBJ2-1, with 8 bases identical to TRBD2. The ends lost 3 bases at V and 2 bases at J; junction bases unmatched: 4. In germline, CDR1 is SGHRS, CDR2 YFSETQ. The CDR3 sequence is 15 residues long. CDR3 nucleotides: TGCGCCAGCAGCTGGAATAGCGGGACCTACAATGAGCAGTTCTTC. This translates into CASSWNSGTYNEQFF.

The gene calls are TRBV7-8 and TRBJ1-3; the match to TRBD1 covers 7 bases. J gave up 1 base and V 5 bases, and 5 bases lay outside the gene matches. The length of the CDR3 is 15 residues. Per the germline V gene, CDR1 is SGHVS and CDR2 is FQNEAQ. CDR3 bases: TGTGCCAGCAGCGCAAGACAGGGTTCTGGAAACACCATATATTTT. This gives the protein CASSARQGSGNTIYF.

The chain couples TRBV27 to TRBJ1-6; D remains ambiguous. The CDR3 spans 16 residues. V was cut by 7 bases and J by 0 bases, with 13 bases left in between. Germline assignment: CDR1 MNHEY and CDR2 SMNVEV (reference sequence). The CDR3 protein is CASTETVSSYNSPLHF. CDR3 DNA: TGTGCCAGCACTGAAACAGTCAGCTCCTATAATTCACCCCTCCACTTT.